The T cell receptor beta chain under discussion was sequenced for a study of T-cell reconstitution after alpha-beta-depleted transplantation in children. A TCRbeta library incorporating unique molecular identifiers was prepared. TCRdb reprocessed the PCR reads via MiXCR and lists one record per CDR3 protein. The repertoire holds 300,000 to 400,000 distinct CDR3 sequences, with around 15% as singletons. There are 15 residues in the CDR3. V was trimmed by 5 bases and J by 3 bases, leaving 17 bases between them. Germline CDR1 and CDR2: SEHNR and FQNEAQ (reference sequence). About this clonotype itself: Its antigen is still unknown.

Regarding the study as a whole: By one year post-transplant, T-cell counts and diversity largely arose from T cells that were newly produced.

The clonotype originates from a male patient between 2 and 15 years old who had a stem cell transplant for acute lymphoblastic leukemia, so the T cells may come from the graft donor. J is TRBJ2-7 and V is TRBV7-9; perhaps TRBD1 as D (6 bases). Sequenced here: PBMCs, mostly from graft donor cells, sampled 360 days after TCRalphabeta/CD19-depleted stem cell transplant. The DNA for the CDR3 is TGTGCCAGCAGCCCCCGAGGGGGTGCGTACTACGAGCAGTACTTC. Its protein product is CASSPRGGAYYEQYF.